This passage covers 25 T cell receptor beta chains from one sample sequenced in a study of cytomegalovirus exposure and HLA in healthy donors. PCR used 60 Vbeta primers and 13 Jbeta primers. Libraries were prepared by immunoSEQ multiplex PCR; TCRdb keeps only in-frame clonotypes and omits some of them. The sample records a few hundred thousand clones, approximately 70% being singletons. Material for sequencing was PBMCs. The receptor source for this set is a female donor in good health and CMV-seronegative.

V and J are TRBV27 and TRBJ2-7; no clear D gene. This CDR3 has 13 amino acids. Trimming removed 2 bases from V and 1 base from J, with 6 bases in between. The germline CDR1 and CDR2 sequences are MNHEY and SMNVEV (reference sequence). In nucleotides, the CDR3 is TGTGCCAGCAGTTTAAGGCGGTCCTACGAGCAGTACTTC. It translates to CASSLRRSYEQYF.

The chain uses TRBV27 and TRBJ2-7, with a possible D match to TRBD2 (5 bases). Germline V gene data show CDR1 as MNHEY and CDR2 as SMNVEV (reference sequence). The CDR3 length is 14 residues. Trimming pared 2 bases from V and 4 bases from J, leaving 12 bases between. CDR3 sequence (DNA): TGTGCCAGCAGTTTAGGAGGTTTCTCTTACGAGCAGTACTTC. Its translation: CASSLGGFSYEQYF.

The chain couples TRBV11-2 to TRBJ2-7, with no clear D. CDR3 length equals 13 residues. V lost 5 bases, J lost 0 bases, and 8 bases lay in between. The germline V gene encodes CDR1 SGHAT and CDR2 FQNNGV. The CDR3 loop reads CASSPLISYEQYF. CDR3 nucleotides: TGTGCCAGCAGCCCCCTTATCTCCTACGAGCAGTACTTC. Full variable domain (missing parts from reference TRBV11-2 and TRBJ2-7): EAGVAQSPRYKIIEKRQSVAFWCNPISGHATLYWYQQILGQGPKLLIQFQNNGVVDDSQLPKDRFSAERLKGVDSTLKIQPAKLEDSAVYLCASSPLISYEQYFGPGTRLTVT.

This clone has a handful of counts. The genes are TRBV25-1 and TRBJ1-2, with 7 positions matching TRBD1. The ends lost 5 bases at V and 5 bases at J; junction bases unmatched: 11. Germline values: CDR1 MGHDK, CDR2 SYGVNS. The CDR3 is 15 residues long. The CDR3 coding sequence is TGTGCCAGCAGTACTCCGGGACAGATCCCTTATGGCTACACCTTC. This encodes CASSTPGQIPYGYTF.

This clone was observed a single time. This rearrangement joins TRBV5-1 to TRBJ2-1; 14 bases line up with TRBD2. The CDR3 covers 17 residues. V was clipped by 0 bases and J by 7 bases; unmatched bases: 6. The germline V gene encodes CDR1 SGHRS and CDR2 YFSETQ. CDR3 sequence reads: CASSLAGLAGGKNEQFF. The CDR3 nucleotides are TGCGCCAGCAGCTTGGCCGGACTAGCGGGAGGTAAAAATGAGCAGTTCTTC.

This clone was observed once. In nucleotides, the CDR3 is TGTGCCAGCAGCCCGGGAACTGAGCAGTTCTTC. This translates into CASSPGTEQFF. The rearrangement links TRBV9 to TRBJ2-1; the D gene is possibly TRBD2 (5 bases). V gave up 4 bases and J gave up 9 bases, with 8 bases separating them. CDR3 length: 11 amino acids. Looked up from germline, CDR1 is SGDLS and CDR2 is YYNGEE.

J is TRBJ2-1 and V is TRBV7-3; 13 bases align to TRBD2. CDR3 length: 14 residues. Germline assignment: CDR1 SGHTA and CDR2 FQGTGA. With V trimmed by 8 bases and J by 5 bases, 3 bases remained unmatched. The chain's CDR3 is CASGGTSGDNEQFF. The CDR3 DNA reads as TGTGCCAGCGGAGGGACTAGCGGGGACAATGAGCAGTTCTTC.

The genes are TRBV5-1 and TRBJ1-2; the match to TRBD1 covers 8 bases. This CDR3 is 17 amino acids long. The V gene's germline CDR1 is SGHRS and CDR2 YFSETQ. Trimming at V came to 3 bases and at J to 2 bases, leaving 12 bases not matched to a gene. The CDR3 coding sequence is TGCGCCAGCAGCTCCCCAGGAAGACAGGGGCAAAACTATGGCTACACCTTC. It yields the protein CASSSPGRQGQNYGYTF.

The CDR3 reads CASSQDLAKNIQYF. DNA for the CDR3: TGTGCCAGCAGCCAAGACTTGGCCAAAAACATTCAGTACTTC. V and J are TRBV14 and TRBJ2-4, with unresolved D. Germline V lookup: CDR1 SGHDN, CDR2 FVKESK. The ends were cut back, 0 bases at V and 1 base at J, with 4 bases in the middle. This CDR3 region has 14 residues.

The CDR3 reads CASSLGLAEITDTQYF. CDR3 nucleotides: TGCGCCAGCAGCCTCGGACTAGCGGAGATCACAGATACGCAGTATTTT. The rearrangement links TRBV5-1 to TRBJ2-3; 10 nucleotides line up with TRBD2. V shed 4 bases and J 2 bases; nucleotides not matched to a gene: 7. Germline V lookup: CDR1 SGHRS, CDR2 YFSETQ. This CDR3 is 16 amino acids long. The variable domain in full, with the rest retrieved from reference TRBV5-1 and TRBJ2-3, is KAGVTQTPRYLIKTRGQQVTLSCSPISGHRSVSWYQQTPGQGLQFLFEYFSETQRNKGNFPGRFSGRQFSNSRSEMNVSTLELGDSALYLCASSLGLAEITDTQYFGPGTRLTVL.

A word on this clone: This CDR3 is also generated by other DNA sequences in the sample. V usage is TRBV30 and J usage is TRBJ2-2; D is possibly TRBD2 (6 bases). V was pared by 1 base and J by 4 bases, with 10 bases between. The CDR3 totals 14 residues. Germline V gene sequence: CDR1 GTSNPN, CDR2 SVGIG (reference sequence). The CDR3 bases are TGTGCCTGGAGTGAGATTAGCGGCACCGGGGAGCTGTTTTTT. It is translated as CAWSEISGTGELFF.

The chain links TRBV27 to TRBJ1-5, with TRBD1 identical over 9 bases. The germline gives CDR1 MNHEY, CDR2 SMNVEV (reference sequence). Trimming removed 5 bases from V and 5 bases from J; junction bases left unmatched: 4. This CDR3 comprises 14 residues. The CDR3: CASSLQGADQPQHF. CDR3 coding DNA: TGTGCCAGCAGTCTACAGGGGGCTGATCAGCCCCAGCATTTT.

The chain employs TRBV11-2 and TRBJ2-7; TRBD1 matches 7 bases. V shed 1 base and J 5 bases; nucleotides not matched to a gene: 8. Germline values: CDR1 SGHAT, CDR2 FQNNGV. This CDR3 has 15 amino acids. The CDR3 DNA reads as TGTGCCAGCAGCTTAGGTCCCAGGGGGTGGGACGAGCAGTACTTC. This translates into CASSLGPRGWDEQYF.

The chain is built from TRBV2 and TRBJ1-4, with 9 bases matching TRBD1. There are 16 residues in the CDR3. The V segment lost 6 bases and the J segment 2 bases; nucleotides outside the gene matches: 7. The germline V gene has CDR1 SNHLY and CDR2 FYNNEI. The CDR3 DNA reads TGTGCCAGCAGAGGCCACAGGGGGCTCACTAATGAAAAACTGTTTTTT. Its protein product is CASRGHRGLTNEKLFF.

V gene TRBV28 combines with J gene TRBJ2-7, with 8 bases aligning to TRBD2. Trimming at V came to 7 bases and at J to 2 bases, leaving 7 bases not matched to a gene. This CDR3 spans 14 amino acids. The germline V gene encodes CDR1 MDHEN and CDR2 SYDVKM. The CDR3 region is CASNSGGPTYEQYF. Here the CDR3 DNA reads TGTGCCAGCAATTCGGGAGGGCCGACCTACGAGCAGTACTTC.

CDR3 amino acids: CASSPGTGMRETQYF. For the CDR3, the DNA is TGTGCCAGCAGTCCCGGGACAGGGATGCGAGAGACCCAGTACTTC. This sequence joins TRBV5-8 and TRBJ2-5, with 9 bases identical to TRBD1. V trimming: 5 bases; J trimming: 4 bases; junction bases outside the gene matches: 9. The germline CDR1 and CDR2 sequences are SGHTS and YDEGEE. CDR3 size: 15 residues.

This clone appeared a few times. CDR3 sequence: CASTRAVNTEAFF. In DNA form, the CDR3 reads TGTGCCAGCACCAGGGCGGTGAACACTGAAGCTTTCTTT. The rearrangement joins TRBV6-6 to TRBJ1-1; D possibly corresponds to TRBD1 (5 bases). Germline CDR1 reads MNHNY; CDR2 reads SVGAGI (reference sequence). The V gene lost 7 bases and the J gene lost 0 bases, with 9 bases spanning the gap. CDR3 size: 13 residues.

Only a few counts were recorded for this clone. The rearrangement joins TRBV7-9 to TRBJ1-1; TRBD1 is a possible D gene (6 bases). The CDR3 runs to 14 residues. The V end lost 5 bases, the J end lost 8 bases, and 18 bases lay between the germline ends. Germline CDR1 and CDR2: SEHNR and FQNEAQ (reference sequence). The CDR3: CASSRFGQLSEAFF. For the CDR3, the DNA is TGTGCCAGCAGCCGATTTGGACAGTTATCAGAAGCTTTCTTT.

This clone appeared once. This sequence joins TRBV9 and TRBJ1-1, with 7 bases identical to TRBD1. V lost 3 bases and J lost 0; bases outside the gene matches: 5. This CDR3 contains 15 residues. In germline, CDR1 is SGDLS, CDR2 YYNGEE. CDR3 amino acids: CASSGGTDLNTEAFF. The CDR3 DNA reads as TGTGCCAGCAGCGGTGGGACAGACCTGAACACTGAAGCTTTCTTT.

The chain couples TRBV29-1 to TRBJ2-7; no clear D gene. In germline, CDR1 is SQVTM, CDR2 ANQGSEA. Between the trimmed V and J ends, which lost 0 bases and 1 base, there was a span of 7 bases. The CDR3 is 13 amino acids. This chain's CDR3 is CSVEDLESYEQYF. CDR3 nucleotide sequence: TGCAGCGTTGAAGATCTAGAGTCCTACGAGCAGTACTTC.

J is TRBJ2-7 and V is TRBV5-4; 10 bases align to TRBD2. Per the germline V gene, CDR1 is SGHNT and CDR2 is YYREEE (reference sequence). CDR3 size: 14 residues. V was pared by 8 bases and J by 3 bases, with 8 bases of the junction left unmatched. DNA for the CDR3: TGTGCCAGTAAAGCGGGAGGGCCCTTCTACGAGCAGTACTTC. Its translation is CASKAGGPFYEQYF.

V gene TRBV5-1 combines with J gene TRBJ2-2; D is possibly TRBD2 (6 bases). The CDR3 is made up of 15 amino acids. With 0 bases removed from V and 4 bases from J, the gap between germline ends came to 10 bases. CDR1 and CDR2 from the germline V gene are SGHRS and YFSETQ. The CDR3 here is CASSLGLARTGELFF. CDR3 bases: TGCGCCAGCAGCTTGGGGCTAGCGCGCACCGGGGAGCTGTTTTTT.

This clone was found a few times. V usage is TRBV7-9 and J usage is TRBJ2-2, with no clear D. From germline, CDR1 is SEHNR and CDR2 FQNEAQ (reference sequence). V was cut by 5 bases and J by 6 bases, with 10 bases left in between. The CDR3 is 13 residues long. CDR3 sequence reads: CASSPHFPGELFF. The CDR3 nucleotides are TGTGCCAGCAGCCCCCATTTCCCCGGGGAGCTGTTTTTT.

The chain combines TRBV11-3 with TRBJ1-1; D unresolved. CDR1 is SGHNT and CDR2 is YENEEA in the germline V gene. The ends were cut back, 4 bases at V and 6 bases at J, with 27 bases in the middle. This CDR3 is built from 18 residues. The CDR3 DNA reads TGTGCCAGCAGCTCTGAGGGTCCCGGGCGCGCTGCGATCGCTGAAGCTTTCTTT. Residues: CASSSEGPGRAAIAEAFF.

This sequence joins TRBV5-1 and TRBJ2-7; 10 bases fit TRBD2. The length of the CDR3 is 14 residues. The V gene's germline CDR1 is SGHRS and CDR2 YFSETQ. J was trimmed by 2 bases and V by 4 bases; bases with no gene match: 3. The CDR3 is CASSAGTSAYEQYF. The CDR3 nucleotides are TGCGCCAGCAGCGCCGGGACTAGCGCCTACGAGCAGTACTTC.